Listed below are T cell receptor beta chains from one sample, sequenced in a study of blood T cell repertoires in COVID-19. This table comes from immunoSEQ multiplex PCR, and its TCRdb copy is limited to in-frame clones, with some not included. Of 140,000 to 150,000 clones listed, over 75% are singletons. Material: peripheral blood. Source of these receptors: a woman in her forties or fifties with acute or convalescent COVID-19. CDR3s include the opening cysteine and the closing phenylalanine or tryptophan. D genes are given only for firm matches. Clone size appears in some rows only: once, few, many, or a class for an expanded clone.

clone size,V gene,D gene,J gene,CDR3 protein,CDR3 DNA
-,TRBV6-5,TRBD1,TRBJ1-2,CASRGQGVNLGTF,TGTGCCAGCCGGGGACAGGGGGTTAATCTGGGCACCTTC
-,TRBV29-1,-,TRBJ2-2,CSVGRTGELFF,TGCAGCGTTGGTCGGACCGGGGAGCTGTTTTTT
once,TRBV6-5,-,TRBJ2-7,CASSYSGGTYEQYF,TGTGCCAGCAGTTACTCCGGCGGAACCTACGAGCAGTACTTC
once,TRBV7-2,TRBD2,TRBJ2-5,CASSWSSGWTETQYF,TGTGCCAGCAGCTGGTCTAGCGGGTGGACGGAGACCCAGTACTTC
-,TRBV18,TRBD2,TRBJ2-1,CASSPAGGATYNEQFF,TGTGCCAGCTCACCAGCGGGAGGGGCAACCTACAATGAGCAGTTCTTC
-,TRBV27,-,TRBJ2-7,CASSLSQDSYEQYF,TGTGCCAGCAGTTTATCGCAGGACTCCTACGAGCAGTACTTC
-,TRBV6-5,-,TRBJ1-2,CASSARGEHTF,TGTGCCAGCTCGGCACGGGGGGAGCACACCTTC
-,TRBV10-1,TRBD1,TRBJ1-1,CASSDGQGVETEAFF,TGCGCCAGCAGTGATGGACAGGGAGTGGAGACTGAAGCTTTCTTT
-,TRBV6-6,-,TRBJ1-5,CASSFVGQPQHF,TGTGCCAGCAGTTTTGTCGGTCAGCCCCAGCATTTT
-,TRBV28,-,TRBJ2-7,CASSSPFTYEQYF,TGTGCCAGCAGTTCCCCGTTTACCTACGAGCAGTACTTC
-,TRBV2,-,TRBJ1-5,CASSDIRGYRSNQPQHF,TGTGCCAGCAGTGATATACGGGGTTATAGAAGCAATCAGCCCCAGCATTTT
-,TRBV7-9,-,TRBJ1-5,CASSLQGNQPQHF,TGTGCCAGCAGCTTACAGGGCAATCAGCCCCAGCATTTT
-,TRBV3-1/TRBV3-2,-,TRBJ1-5,CASSPGTPVNQPQHF,TGTGCCAGCAGCCCCGGGACACCAGTCAATCAGCCCCAGCATTTT
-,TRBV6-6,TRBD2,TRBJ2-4,CASSLVRLAGAKNIQYF,TGTGCCAGCAGTCTCGTTCGACTAGCGGGAGCCAAAAACATTCAGTACTTC
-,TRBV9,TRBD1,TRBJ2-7,CASSVGTGVEQYF,TGTGCCAGCAGCGTAGGGACAGGGGTCGAGCAGTACTTC
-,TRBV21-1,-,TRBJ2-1,CASFSRGERFLNSYNEQFF,TGTGCCAGCTTTTCCAGGGGGGAGCGGTTTTTGAACTCCTACAATGAGCAGTTCTTC
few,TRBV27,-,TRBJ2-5,CASGDSGETQYF,TGTGCCAGCGGGGACAGCGGGGAGACCCAGTACTTC
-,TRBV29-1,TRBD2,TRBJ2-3,CSVARGGSTDTQYF,TGCAGCGTTGCGCGGGGGGGAAGCACAGATACGCAGTATTTT
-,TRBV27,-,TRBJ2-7,CASSRTVWGDEQYF,TGTGCCAGCAGCCGGACAGTATGGGGAGACGAGCAGTACTTC
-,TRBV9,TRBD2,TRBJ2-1,CASSVAGGLENEQFF,TGTGCCAGCAGCGTAGCGGGGGGGCTAGAGAATGAGCAGTTCTTC
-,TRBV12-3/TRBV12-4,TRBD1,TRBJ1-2,CASSGTGLGGYTF,TGTGCCAGCAGTGGGACAGGGTTAGGTGGCTACACCTTC